This T cell receptor beta chain was found in a study of shared clonotypes between healthy human individuals (dated by TCRdb to 2020 to 2021). With regard to the full study: Two women and a few men aged 18 to 49 years were included in the cohort. To increase sequencing depth and limit assay-specific biases, TCR repertoire library preparation and sequencing were carried out by different laboratories using diverse techniques. To estimate repertoire size and how much clonotype sharing occurs between individuals, the study deeply sequenced the blood TCR repertoires of five healthy adults. Leukapheresis yielded between about 0.8 and 8.9 billion PBMCs per donor. Per donor, three plates each were used for CD4 naive and CD4 memory, two for CD8 naive, and one for CD8 memory. Broader findings and caveats from the paper: Clonotypes shared by all four sorted-subset donors showed higher generation probabilities than non-shared clonotypes. Naive subsets generally had larger estimated clonotype richness than memory subsets. Pairwise subsampling indicated that sequencing depth was expected to affect the degree of clonotype sharing among donors. Across several donors, roughly 5.1% of naive CD4, over 3% of naive CD8, 2% to 2.5% of memory CD4, and approximately 0.42% of memory CD8 clonotypes were shared. Sampling was limited to blood, and TCR repertoires in tissue likely differ from TCR repertoires in blood. Because the study included only a small number of donors, the genetic and exposure-history diversity represented was limited. Even with the large sequencing depth, rarefaction of the sorted-subset datasets indicated that sequencing was incomplete.

Per the germline V gene, SGHVS is the CDR1 and FNYEAQ is the CDR2. The germline V end is reduced by 0 bases and the J end by 2 bases; junction bases left unmatched: 6. The CDR3 contains 18 residues, cysteine and phenylalanine counted. The read is trimmed to its CDR3 DNA, 54 bases read in frame from base 1. TCR CDR3 regions were amplified from genomic DNA by multiplex PCR using the deep immunoSEQ assay. Extracted genomic DNA from each cell subset was spread evenly across all wells of several immunoSEQ 96-well plates, with each plate serving as a replicate. Each replicate PCR for sorted subsets received roughly 0.2 ug genomic DNA, equal to roughly 29,000 T cell genomes. Purified libraries were measured with a Qubit 3.0 fluorometer, size-checked on a Bioanalyzer 2100, and measured again with the KAPA Library Quantification kit. Each immunoSEQ 96-well plate was sequenced on its own single-read 150-cycle Illumina NextSeq 550 flow cell. Per the authors' processing: Because only junctional sequences without quality scores were contained in the immunoSEQ output, filtering matching that applied to full-length reads could not be performed. Sequences were annotated with PyIR, a Python wrapper for IgBLAST v1.9, and V/J genes and CDR3 were assigned using IMGT germline references. Reads were removed for weak V/J assignments (E-value above 1e-6), missing CDR3, stop codons, out-of-frame junctions, or ambiguous translated residues. V3J clonotypes were defined as sequences sharing an identical inferred V gene, J gene, and CDR3 amino acid sequence. To compute the percentage overlap between repertoires, the number of shared unique clonotypes was divided by the size of the smaller repertoire. Richness of each repertoire was evaluated using RTK rarefaction, the Chao1 estimator, and Recon v2.1 estimates of unobserved clonotypes. Generation probabilities for all TCRbeta clonotypes obtained by the gDNA method from a few donors were computed using OLGA. Not all clones reach the TCRdb copy of this immuneACCESS table, which keeps in-frame sequences only. Checked studies attribute under half of the gap to unresolved V genes and leave the rest unexplained. V, J and clone size derive from that table, while D and trimming were established from the DNA sequence. The sample data list 600,000 to 750,000 clones, and less than 95% of these were observed just once. Of the sample, less than 40% is held by the ten largest clones.

Healthy HIV-negative adults with no recently reported acute infections or vaccinations were included as donors. Only Caucasian adults living in Nashville, Tennessee, USA were represented among the donors. The CD8 memory samples were a combination of magnetically selected CD45RO+ cells and CCR7-negative CD45RA+ effector memory (TemRA) cells. Blood was collected by leukapheresis, and PBMCs were isolated by Ficoll-Histopaque density gradient centrifugation and then cryopreserved in liquid nitrogen vapor phase. Analytical flow cytometry was used to check the purity and quantity of each magnetically sorted T cell population. Genomic DNA was isolated from each sorted fraction and quantified by UV absorbance on a Nanodrop 2000c. In the case of this clone: The antigen it binds to is not known. Nothing much larger sits one base from this clone, and base qualities are not available.

Sequencing was done on a sample of memory CD8+ T cells from PBMCs. The cell subset or site label on this specimen signifies: CD45RO+ cells pooled with CCR7-negative TemRA cells. This TCR came from a man aged 18 to 29 in good health. Some clones in this sample may be carry-over from other donors' samples. The sequence joins TRBV7-6 to TRBJ2-3, with TRBD2 matching 12 junction bases. In nucleotides, the sequence is TGTGCCAGCAGCTTAGCTGTCGGGACTAGCGGGCCCACAGATACGCAGTATTTT. The resulting protein is CASSLAVGTSGPTDTQYF.